Listed here are 14 T cell receptor beta chains from one sample, sequenced in a study of T cells expressing NK-cell markers. TCRdb re-called the 5' RACE reads and gives one entry per CDR3 protein, without DNA. The table lists about 400,000 distinct CDR3 sequences, with about 10% in the top ten. The sample was blood T cells: a sorted CD56 or NKG2C T cell subset, CD4+ or CD8+ T cells, or bulk PBMC T cells (not recorded which). The receptors shown here come from a woman in her forties or fifties in good health.

This chain uses TRBV11-3 with TRBJ2-1; the D call from TCRdb, TRBD1, cannot be confirmed without DNA. The CDR3 is 15 amino acids. Germline CDR1 reads SGHNT; CDR2 reads YENEEA. CDR3 sequence: CASTPPGTNYNEQFF.

V is TRBV3-1 and J is TRBJ2-1; TCRdb outputs TRBD2, but without DNA this stays unchecked. The germline V gene has CDR1 LGHDT and CDR2 YNNKEL (reference sequence). This CDR3 spans 17 amino acids. The CDR3 region is CASSPTVTSGINNEQFF.

This chain uses TRBV12-3 or TRBV12-4 with TRBJ2-1. CDR3 length equals 14 residues. The CDR3 protein is CASIVTAAHNEQFF.

This chain joins TRBV29-1 and TRBJ1-3. The germline CDR1 and CDR2 sequences are SQVTM and ANQGSEA. CDR3 length equals 12 residues. This CDR3 is CSVRVSGNTIYF.

V usage is TRBV5-1 and J usage is TRBJ2-3; the D call of TRBD1 rests on TCRdb alone, since no DNA is present to check it. This CDR3 is built from 16 residues. Germline values: CDR1 SGHRS, CDR2 YFSETQ. The CDR3 loop is CASSFLESIRGDTQYF. Full variable domain (missing parts from reference TRBV5-1 and TRBJ2-3): KAGVTQTPRYLIKTRGQQVTLSCSPISGHRSVSWYQQTPGQGLQFLFEYFSETQRNKGNFPGRFSGRQFSNSRSEMNVSTLELGDSALYLCASSFLESIRGDTQYFGPGTRLTVL.

The CDR3 sequence: CAISESGQNTEAFF. This chain joins TRBV10-3 and TRBJ1-1; TCRdb gives TRBD1 as the D gene, but with no DNA this cannot be confirmed. The CDR3 runs to 14 residues. Germline V lookup: CDR1 ENHRY, CDR2 SYGVKD.

The gene calls are TRBV29-1 and TRBJ1-1. Per the germline V gene, CDR1 is SQVTM and CDR2 is ANQGSEA. The CDR3 runs to 14 residues. The CDR3: CSVERDAMNTEAFF.

The rearrangement joins TRBV7-9 to TRBJ2-3; the D call from TCRdb, TRBD2, cannot be confirmed without DNA. The CDR3 is 19 residues long. Germline-derived CDR1 and CDR2 are SEHNR and FQNEAQ (reference sequence). The CDR3: CASSPKPPLAGGPGDTQYF.

The chain couples TRBV7-9 to TRBJ2-1; TCRdb names TRBD1, which stays unverified in the absence of DNA. The CDR3 is 12 residues long. Germline V gene lookup returns CDR1 SEHNR and CDR2 FQNEAQ (reference sequence). The CDR3 reads CASSLVTGSKFF.

The chain joins TRBV5-1 to TRBJ2-3; without DNA, the TCRdb call of TRBD2 cannot be checked. This CDR3 contains 15 residues. Germline V gives CDR1 SGHRS, CDR2 YFSETQ. CDR3 sequence reads: CASSLKRENTDTQYF.

V and J are TRBV29-1 and TRBJ2-5; TCRdb names TRBD1, which stays unverified in the absence of DNA. Germline V gene sequence: CDR1 SQVTM, CDR2 ANQGSEA. CDR3 size: 13 residues. CDR3 loop: CSVETGEGETQYF.

This CDR3 reads CASSLVGQRTEAFF. The chain uses TRBV12-3 or TRBV12-4 and TRBJ1-1; TCRdb picks TRBD1, but there is no DNA to check that call. This CDR3 is built from 14 residues.

The V and J genes are TRBV4-1 and TRBJ1-1; the D call from TCRdb, TRBD1, cannot be confirmed without DNA. This CDR3 spans 16 amino acids. In germline, CDR1 is MGHRA, CDR2 YSYEKL. CDR3 protein: CASSIVQGDMNTEAFF.

V is TRBV11-2 and J is TRBJ2-5; as DNA is missing, the TRBD1 call by TCRdb cannot be tested. CDR1 is SGHAT and CDR2 is FQNNGV in the germline V gene. This CDR3 is built from 15 residues. CDR3 region: CASSLAEGTQETQYF. Drawing the rest from reference TRBV11-2 and TRBJ2-5, the complete variable domain is EAGVAQSPRYKIIEKRQSVAFWCNPISGHATLYWYQQILGQGPKLLIQFQNNGVVDDSQLPKDRFSAERLKGVDSTLKIQPAKLEDSAVYLCASSLAEGTQETQYFGPGTRLLVL.